This T cell receptor (beta chain) came from a study of Ad26.COV2.S vaccination and SARS-CoV-2 variants. Study at large: The Ad26.COV2.S arm of the COV1001 trial was where the donor was placed.

The data were produced by immunoSEQ multiplex PCR, yet TCRdb's version contains in-frame clones alone and is incomplete. The repertoire holds roughly 410,000 clones, 83% seen once, with 7% to 9.5% in the top ten. Treatment defined: 15 to 20 received Ad26.COV2.S at low or high dose, single or two shots; five or six received placebo; per-sample allocation not given. Following the first vaccine or placebo injection, samples were taken on day 63. CDR3 length equals 17 residues. Germline V gives CDR1 LGHNA, CDR2 YNFKEQ. Trimming stripped 5 bases from V and 6 bases from J, with 25 bases between. In its sample, this clone was seen once.

The TCR originated in a person aged 18-65 years who received the Ad26.COV2.S COVID-19 vaccine or a placebo. The sequences come from peripheral blood, collected in a trial of Ad26.COV2.S vaccine versus placebo. This chain joins TRBV4-2 and TRBJ1-2; D call uncertain. DNA of the CDR3: TGTGCCAGCAGCTCGATCGATTTACACGGTGCTTCCCATGGCTACACCTTC. This gives the protein CASSSIDLHGASHGYTF.